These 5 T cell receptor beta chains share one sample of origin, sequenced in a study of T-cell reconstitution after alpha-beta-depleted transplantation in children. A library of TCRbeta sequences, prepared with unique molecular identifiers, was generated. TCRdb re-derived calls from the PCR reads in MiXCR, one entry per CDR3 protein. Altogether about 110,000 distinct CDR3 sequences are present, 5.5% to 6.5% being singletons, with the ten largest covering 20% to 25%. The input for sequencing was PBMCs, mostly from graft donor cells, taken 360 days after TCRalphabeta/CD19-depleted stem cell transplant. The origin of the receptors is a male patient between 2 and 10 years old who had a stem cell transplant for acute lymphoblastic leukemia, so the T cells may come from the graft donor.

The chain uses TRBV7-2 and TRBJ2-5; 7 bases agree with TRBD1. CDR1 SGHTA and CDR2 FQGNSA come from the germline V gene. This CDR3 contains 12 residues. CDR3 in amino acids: CSPRGRRETQYF. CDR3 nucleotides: TGTTCCCCTAGGGGGCGGCGGGAGACCCAGTACTTC.

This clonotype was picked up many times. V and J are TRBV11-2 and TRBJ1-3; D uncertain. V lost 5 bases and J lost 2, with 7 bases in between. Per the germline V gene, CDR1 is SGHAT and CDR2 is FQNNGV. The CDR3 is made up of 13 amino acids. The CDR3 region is CASSPTTGNTIYF. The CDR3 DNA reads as TGTGCCAGCAGCCCAACAACTGGAAACACCATATATTTT.

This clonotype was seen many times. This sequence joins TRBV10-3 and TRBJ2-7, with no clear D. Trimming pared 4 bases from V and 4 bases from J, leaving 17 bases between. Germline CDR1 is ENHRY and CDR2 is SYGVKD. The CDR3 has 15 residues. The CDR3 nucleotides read TGTGCCATCAGTGTCGGCCCCCGTTCTTGTTACGAGCAGTACTTC. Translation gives CAISVGPRSCYEQYF.

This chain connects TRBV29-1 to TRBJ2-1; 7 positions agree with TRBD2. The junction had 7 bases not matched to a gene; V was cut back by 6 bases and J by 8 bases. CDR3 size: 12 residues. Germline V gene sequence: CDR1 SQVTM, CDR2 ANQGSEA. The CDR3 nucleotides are TGCAGCGTCTTGACTAGCTTCTATGAGCAGTTCTTC. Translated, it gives CSVLTSFYEQFF.

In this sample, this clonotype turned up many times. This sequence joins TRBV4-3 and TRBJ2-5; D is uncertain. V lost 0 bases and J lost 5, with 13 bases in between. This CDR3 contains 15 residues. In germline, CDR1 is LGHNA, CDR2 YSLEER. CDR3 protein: CASSQDPSGVETQYF. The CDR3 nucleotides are TGCGCCAGCAGCCAAGATCCTAGTGGTGTTGAGACCCAGTACTTC.